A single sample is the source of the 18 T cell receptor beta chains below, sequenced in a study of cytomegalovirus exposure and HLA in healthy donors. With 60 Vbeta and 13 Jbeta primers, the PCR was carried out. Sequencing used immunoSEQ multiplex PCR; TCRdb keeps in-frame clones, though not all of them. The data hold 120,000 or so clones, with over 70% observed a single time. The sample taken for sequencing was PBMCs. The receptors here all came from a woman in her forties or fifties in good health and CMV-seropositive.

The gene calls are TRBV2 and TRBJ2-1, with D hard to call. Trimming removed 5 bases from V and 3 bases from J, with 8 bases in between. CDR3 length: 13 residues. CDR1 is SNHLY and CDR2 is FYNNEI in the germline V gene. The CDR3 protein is CASSPNFYNEQFF. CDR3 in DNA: TGTGCCAGCAGTCCAAACTTCTACAATGAGCAGTTCTTC.

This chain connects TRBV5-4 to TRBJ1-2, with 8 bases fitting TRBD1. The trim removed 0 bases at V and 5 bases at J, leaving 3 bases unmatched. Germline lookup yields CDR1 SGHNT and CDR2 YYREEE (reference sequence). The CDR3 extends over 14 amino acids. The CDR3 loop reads CASSLGDRGYGYTF. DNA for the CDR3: TGTGCCAGCAGCTTGGGCGACAGGGGTTATGGCTACACCTTC.

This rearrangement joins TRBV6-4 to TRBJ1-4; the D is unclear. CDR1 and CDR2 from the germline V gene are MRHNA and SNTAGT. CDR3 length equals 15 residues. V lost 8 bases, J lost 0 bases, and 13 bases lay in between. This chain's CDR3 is CASVTVQATNEKLFF. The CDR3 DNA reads TGTGCCAGCGTAACAGTACAAGCAACTAATGAAAAACTGTTTTTT.

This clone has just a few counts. In DNA form, the CDR3 reads TGCGCCAGCAGCCAAACTAGCGGGAGTGGCACAGATACGCAGTATTTT. This codes for CASSQTSGSGTDTQYF. This rearrangement joins TRBV4-3 to TRBJ2-3; the match to TRBD2 covers 11 bases. V was pared by 2 bases and J by 1 base, with 2 bases of the junction left unmatched. CDR3 length: 16 amino acids. Germline-derived CDR1 and CDR2 are LGHNA and YSLEER.

CDR3 bases: TGTGCCAGCAGCCTACAGGGGGCGACCACTGAAGCTTTCTTT. This gives the protein CASSLQGATTEAFF. The chain links TRBV7-2 to TRBJ1-1; 9 bases map to TRBD1. Germline CDR1 is SGHTA and CDR2 is FQGNSA. J was trimmed by 4 bases and V by 5 bases; bases with no gene match: 5. The CDR3 loop spans 14 amino acids.

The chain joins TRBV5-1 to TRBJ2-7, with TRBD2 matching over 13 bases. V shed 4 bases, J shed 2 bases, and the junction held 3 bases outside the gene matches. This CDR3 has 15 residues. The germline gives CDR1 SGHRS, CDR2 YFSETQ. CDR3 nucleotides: TGCGCCAGCAGCCAACTAGCGGGAGGGCCCTACGAGCAGTACTTC. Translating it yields CASSQLAGGPYEQYF. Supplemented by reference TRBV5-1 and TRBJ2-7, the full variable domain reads KAGVTQTPRYLIKTRGQQVTLSCSPISGHRSVSWYQQTPGQGLQFLFEYFSETQRNKGNFPGRFSGRQFSNSRSEMNVSTLELGDSALYLCASSQLAGGPYEQYFGPGTRLTVT.

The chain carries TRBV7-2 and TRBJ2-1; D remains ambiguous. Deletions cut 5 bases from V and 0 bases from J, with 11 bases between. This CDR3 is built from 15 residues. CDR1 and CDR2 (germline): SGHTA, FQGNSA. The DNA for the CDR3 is TGTGCCAGCAGCCGAACTCCGAGCTCCTACAATGAGCAGTTCTTC. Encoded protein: CASSRTPSSYNEQFF.

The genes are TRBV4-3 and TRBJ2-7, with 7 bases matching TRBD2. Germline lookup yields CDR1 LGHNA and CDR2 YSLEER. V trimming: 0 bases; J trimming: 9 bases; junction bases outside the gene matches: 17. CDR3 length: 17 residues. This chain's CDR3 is CASSQDVGGSVILRQYF. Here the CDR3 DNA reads TGCGCCAGCAGCCAAGATGTTGGCGGGAGTGTTATCTTAAGGCAGTACTTC.

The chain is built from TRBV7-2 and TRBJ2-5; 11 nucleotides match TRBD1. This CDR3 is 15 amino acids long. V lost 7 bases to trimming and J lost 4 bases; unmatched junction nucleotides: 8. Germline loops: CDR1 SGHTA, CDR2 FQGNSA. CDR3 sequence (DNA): TGTGCCAGCACCAACCGGGACAGGGGGGCAGAGACCCAGTACTTC. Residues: CASTNRDRGAETQYF.

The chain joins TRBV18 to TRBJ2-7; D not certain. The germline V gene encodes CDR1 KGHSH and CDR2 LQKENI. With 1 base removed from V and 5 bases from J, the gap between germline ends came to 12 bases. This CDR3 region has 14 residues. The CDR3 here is CASSPHEWLDEQYF. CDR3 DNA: TGTGCCAGCTCACCACATGAGTGGTTGGACGAGCAGTACTTC.

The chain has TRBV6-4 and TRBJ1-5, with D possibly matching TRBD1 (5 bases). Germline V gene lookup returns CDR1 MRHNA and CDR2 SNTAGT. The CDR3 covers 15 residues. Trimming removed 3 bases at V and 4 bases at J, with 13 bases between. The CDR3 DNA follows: TGTGCCAGCAGTGAACAGGCAGGGTTGAATCAGCCCCAGCATTTT. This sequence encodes CASSEQAGLNQPQHF.

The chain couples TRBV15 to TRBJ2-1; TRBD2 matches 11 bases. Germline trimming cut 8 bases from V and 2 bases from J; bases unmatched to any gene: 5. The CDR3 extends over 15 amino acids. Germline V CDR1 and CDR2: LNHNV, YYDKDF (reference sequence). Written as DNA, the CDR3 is TGTGCCACCCGGCTAGCGGGGGGTCCCTACAATGAGCAGTTCTTC. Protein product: CATRLAGGPYNEQFF.

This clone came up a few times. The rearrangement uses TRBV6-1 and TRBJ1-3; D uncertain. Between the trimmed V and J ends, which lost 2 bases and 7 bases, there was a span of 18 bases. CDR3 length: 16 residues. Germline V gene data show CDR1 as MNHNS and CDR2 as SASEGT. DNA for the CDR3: TGTGCCAGCAGTGAATTCTCCGGCGGGAAGCCGAACACCATATATTTT. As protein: CASSEFSGGKPNTIYF.

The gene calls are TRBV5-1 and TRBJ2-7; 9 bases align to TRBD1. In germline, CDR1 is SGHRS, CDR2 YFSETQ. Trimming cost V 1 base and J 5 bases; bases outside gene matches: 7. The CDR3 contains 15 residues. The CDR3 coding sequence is TGCGCCAGCAGCTTGTATAGAGGACAGGGGAACGAGCAGTACTTC. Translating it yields CASSLYRGQGNEQYF.

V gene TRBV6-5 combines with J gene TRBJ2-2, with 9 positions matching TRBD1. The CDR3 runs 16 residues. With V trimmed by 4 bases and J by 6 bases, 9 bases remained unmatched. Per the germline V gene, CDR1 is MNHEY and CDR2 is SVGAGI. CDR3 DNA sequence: TGTGCCAGCAGTTCTCTGGAACAGGGGGCGCCCGGGGAGCTGTTTTTT. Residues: CASSSLEQGAPGELFF.

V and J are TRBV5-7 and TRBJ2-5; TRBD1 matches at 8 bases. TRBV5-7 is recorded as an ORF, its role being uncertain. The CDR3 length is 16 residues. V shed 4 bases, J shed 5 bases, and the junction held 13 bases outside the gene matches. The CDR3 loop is CASSHAHRGLRETQYF. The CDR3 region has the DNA TGTGCCAGCAGCCACGCGCACAGGGGGTTAAGGGAGACCCAGTACTTC.

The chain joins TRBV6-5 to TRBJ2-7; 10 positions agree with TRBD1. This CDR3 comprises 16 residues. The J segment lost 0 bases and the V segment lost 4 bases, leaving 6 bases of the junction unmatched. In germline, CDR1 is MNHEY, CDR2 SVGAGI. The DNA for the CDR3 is TGTGCCAGCAGTTTCGCCGGGACAGGGGCCTCCTACGAGCAGTACTTC. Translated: CASSFAGTGASYEQYF.

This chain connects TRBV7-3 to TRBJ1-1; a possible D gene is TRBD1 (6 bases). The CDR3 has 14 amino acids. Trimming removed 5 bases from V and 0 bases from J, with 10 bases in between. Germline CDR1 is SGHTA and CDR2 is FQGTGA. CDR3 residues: CASSPDRMNTEAFF. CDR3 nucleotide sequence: TGTGCCAGCAGCCCCGACAGGATGAACACTGAAGCTTTCTTT.